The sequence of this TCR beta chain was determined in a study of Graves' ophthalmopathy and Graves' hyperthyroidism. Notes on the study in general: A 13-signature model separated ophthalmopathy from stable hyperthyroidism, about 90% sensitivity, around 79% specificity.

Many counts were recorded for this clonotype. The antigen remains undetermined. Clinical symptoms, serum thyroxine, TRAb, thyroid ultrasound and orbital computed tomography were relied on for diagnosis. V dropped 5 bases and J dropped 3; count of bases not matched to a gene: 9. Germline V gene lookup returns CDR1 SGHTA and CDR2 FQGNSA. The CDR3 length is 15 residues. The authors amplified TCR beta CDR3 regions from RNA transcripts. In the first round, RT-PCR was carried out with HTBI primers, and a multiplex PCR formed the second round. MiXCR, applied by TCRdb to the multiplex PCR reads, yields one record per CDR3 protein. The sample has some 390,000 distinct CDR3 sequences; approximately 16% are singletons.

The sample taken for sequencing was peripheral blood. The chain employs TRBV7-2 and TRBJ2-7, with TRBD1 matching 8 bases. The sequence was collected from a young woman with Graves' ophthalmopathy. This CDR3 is CASSPGQGPYYEQYF. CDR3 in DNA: TGTGCCAGCAGCCCCGGACAGGGACCGTACTACGAGCAGTACTTC.